At least ten counts were recorded for the clone carrying this T cell receptor (beta chain). V lost 1 base to trimming and J lost 0 bases, with 13 bases between them. The germline gives CDR1 GTSNPN, CDR2 SVGIG (reference sequence). The CDR3 loop spans 16 amino acids. MiXCR, applied by TCRdb to the 5' RACE reads, yields one record per CDR3 protein. This table holds 45,000 to 55,000 distinct CDR3 sequences, around 5.2% found once. The data are from a study of spatial heterogeneity in lung cancer. Described time point: sample taken at primary tumor resection. The donor group consisted of 55 to 85 patients who had untreated, early-stage non-small cell lung cancer. The input material, whole RNA from tumor, nontumor lung or frozen PBMC, was sequenced unsorted.

This chain links TRBV30 with TRBJ1-3, with TRBD1 as a possible D gene (5 bases). This TCR was sampled from a male donor with early-stage non-small cell lung cancer. Sequences were derived from PBMCs, sampled at surgery. The DNA for the CDR3 is TGTGCCTGGAGTGACCCGACAGAATACTCTGGAAACACCATATATTTT. As protein: CAWSDPTEYSGNTIYF.